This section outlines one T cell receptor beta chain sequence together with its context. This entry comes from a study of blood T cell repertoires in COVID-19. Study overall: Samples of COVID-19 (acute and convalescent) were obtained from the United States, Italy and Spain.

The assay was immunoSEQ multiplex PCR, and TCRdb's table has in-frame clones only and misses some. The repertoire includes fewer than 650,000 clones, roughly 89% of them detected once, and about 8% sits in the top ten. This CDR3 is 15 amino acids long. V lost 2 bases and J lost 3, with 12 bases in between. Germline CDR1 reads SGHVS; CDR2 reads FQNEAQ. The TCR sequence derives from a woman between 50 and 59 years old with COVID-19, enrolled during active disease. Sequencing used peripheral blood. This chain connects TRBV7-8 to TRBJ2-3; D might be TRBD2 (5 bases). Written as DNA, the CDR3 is TGTGCCAGCAGCTTATCGGGGAGAATTACAGATACGCAGTATTTT. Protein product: CASSLSGRITDTQYF.